The 32 T cell receptor beta chains below come from one sample, sequenced in a study of cytomegalovirus exposure and HLA in healthy donors. TCRdb's table, derived via immunoSEQ multiplex PCR, lists solely in-frame clones and lacks some. The sample consists of around 120,000 clones, approximately 88% of them appearing once. Sequences were obtained from PBMCs. The receptors shown here come from a young woman in good health and CMV-seropositive.

The chain carries TRBV5-1 and TRBJ2-2; TRBD1 might be the D (6 bases). Germline V lookup: CDR1 SGHRS, CDR2 YFSETQ. V gave up 5 bases and J gave up 0 bases, with 11 bases separating them. CDR3 length: 15 residues. The CDR3 loop reads CASRADSPNTGELFF. CDR3 DNA sequence: TGCGCCAGCAGGGCGGACAGCCCGAACACCGGGGAGCTGTTTTTT.

This chain links TRBV7-9 with TRBJ2-5; weak D call: TRBD2 (6 bases). V lost 2 bases and J lost 4, with 11 bases in between. Germline lookup yields CDR1 SEHNR and CDR2 FQNEAQ (reference sequence). The CDR3 covers 14 residues. The CDR3 bases are TGTGCCAGCAGCTTACTCGGGGGAGGAGAGACCCAGTACTTC. Protein: CASSLLGGGETQYF.

The rearrangement uses TRBV6-1 and TRBJ2-7; TRBD1 matches 8 bases. V lost 9 bases and J lost 3; bases outside the gene matches: 4. Germline V gene lookup returns CDR1 MNHNS and CDR2 SASEGT. The CDR3 is 12 residues long. CDR3 in DNA: TGTGCCAGTGGGACAGGCAGCTACGAGCAGTACTTC. Residues: CASGTGSYEQYF.

The rearrangement uses TRBV11-2 and TRBJ2-5, with D maybe TRBD2 (6 bases). V was shortened by 1 base and J by 5 bases, with 20 bases between the two germline ends. This CDR3 region has 17 residues. Looked up from germline, CDR1 is SGHAT and CDR2 is FQNNGV. The CDR3 coding sequence is TGTGCCAGCAGCTTAGGAGCCCGGGGGTCTAGCAGGGAGACCCAGTACTTC. Translated: CASSLGARGSSRETQYF.

The chain combines TRBV7-8 with TRBJ1-1; 12 bases line up with TRBD1. The CDR3 is 16 amino acids. Germline CDR1 and CDR2: SGHVS and FQNEAQ. V gave up 3 bases and J gave up 5 bases; unmatched junction bases: 7. CDR3 DNA: TGTGCCAGCAGCTTCCGGGACAGGGGGCTGAGGACTGAAGCTTTCTTT. Translation: CASSFRDRGLRTEAFF.

This rearrangement joins TRBV4-3 to TRBJ2-1; 8 nucleotides agree with TRBD2. V shed 0 bases and J 1 base; nucleotides not matched to a gene: 2. The CDR3 totals 16 residues. Per germline, CDR1 LGHNA and CDR2 YSLEER. CDR3 DNA sequence: TGCGCCAGCAGCCAAGACTTAGCGGGGTCCTACAATGAGCAGTTCTTC. Protein sequence: CASSQDLAGSYNEQFF.

This rearrangement joins TRBV7-9 to TRBJ1-3; D is ambiguous. V was shortened by 7 bases and J by 2 bases, with 12 bases between the two germline ends. Germline CDR1 reads SEHNR; CDR2 reads FQNEAQ (reference sequence). The CDR3 is 14 amino acids. The CDR3 loop is CASMDTGTGNTIYF. The CDR3 nucleotides read TGTGCCAGCATGGATACGGGGACTGGAAACACCATATATTTT.

The rearrangement joins TRBV9 to TRBJ2-3, with 12 bases identical to TRBD2. Germline V gene sequence: CDR1 SGDLS, CDR2 YYNGEE. There are 16 residues in the CDR3. V shed 4 bases and J 7 bases; nucleotides not matched to a gene: 10. CDR3 nucleotides: TGTGCCAGCAGCAGAGGAGGCGGACTAGCGGGGAATACGCAGTATTTT. Its translation is CASSRGGGLAGNTQYF.

The chain has TRBV15 and TRBJ2-3, with TRBD1 matching 9 bases. The V and J ends lost 1 base and 5 bases, in that order; junction bases with no gene match: 10. The germline gives CDR1 LNHNV, CDR2 YYDKDF (reference sequence). The CDR3 loop spans 17 amino acids. CDR3 residues: CATSRGSRTGVGDTQYF. In DNA, the CDR3 is TGTGCCACCAGCAGAGGGTCTAGGACAGGGGTCGGAGATACGCAGTATTTT.

This CDR3 reads CASSPNGGEKLFF. The CDR3 DNA sequence: TGTGCCAGCTCCCCCAACGGGGGGGAAAAACTGTTTTTT. J is TRBJ1-4 and V is TRBV18; D is possibly TRBD1 (5 bases). Germline V gene data show CDR1 as KGHSH and CDR2 as LQKENI. CDR3 length: 13 residues. The V gene lost 6 bases and the J gene lost 8 bases, with 13 bases spanning the gap.

V usage is TRBV18 and J usage is TRBJ2-6, with D perhaps matching TRBD1 (5 bases). Germline CDR1 reads KGHSH; CDR2 reads LQKENI. The CDR3 extends over 15 amino acids. V dropped 4 bases and J dropped 2 bases, with 9 bases sitting between them. CDR3 residues: CASSLQGTGANVLTF. For the CDR3, the DNA is TGTGCCAGCTCACTCCAGGGTACTGGGGCCAACGTCCTGACTTTC.

The chain uses TRBV25-1 and TRBJ1-1; D possibly corresponds to TRBD1 (5 bases). The CDR3 covers 14 residues. Germline lookup yields CDR1 MGHDK and CDR2 SYGVNS. V lost 8 bases and J lost 5, with 18 bases in between. The CDR3 reads CASGRRGSGTEAFF. CDR3 nucleotides: TGTGCCAGCGGGCGGCGGGGCTCGGGGACTGAAGCTTTCTTT.

The rearrangement links TRBV27 to TRBJ2-7, with a possible D match to TRBD1 (6 bases). The ends were cut back, 6 bases at V and 5 bases at J, with 14 bases in the middle. The V gene's germline CDR1 is MNHEY and CDR2 SMNVEV (reference sequence). This CDR3 is 13 amino acids long. As DNA, the CDR3 is TGTGCCAGCAGAACAGGGTCTTGGAACGAGCAGTACTTC. Its protein product is CASRTGSWNEQYF.

The chain employs TRBV27 and TRBJ1-4; 8 bases agree with TRBD1. Germline CDR1 reads MNHEY; CDR2 reads SMNVEV (reference sequence). V shed 4 bases and J 8 bases; nucleotides not matched to a gene: 27. There are 21 residues in the CDR3. The CDR3 protein is CASSSQPPLTSTGGLEEKLFF. CDR3 bases: TGTGCCAGCAGTTCTCAACCTCCCCTGACATCCACAGGGGGTCTGGAAGAAAAACTGTTTTTT.

This clone has only one observation. This chain links TRBV29-1 with TRBJ1-1, with D uncertain. This CDR3 is built from 8 residues. Trimming took off 6 bases at V and 6 bases at J, with 2 bases between the two ends. Germline V gives CDR1 SQVTM, CDR2 ANQGSEA. The CDR3 nucleotides are TGCAGCGTCTCTGAAGCTTTCTTT. As protein: CSVSEAFF.

The chain employs TRBV5-4 and TRBJ1-2; 8 nucleotides align to TRBD1. Per the germline V gene, CDR1 is SGHNT and CDR2 is YYREEE (reference sequence). This CDR3 has 12 residues. V shed 4 bases and J 6 bases; nucleotides not matched to a gene: 2. The CDR3 reads CASSLDRDGYTF. For the CDR3, the DNA is TGTGCCAGCAGCCTGGACAGGGATGGCTACACCTTC.

V gene TRBV5-1 combines with J gene TRBJ2-3; 9 positions match TRBD1. CDR1 SGHRS and CDR2 YFSETQ come from the germline V gene. The CDR3 sequence is 15 residues long. After removal of 5 bases from V and 8 bases from J, the junction contained 12 bases not matched to a gene. This CDR3 reads CASREDRGILGTQYF. DNA for the CDR3: TGCGCCAGCAGAGAAGACAGGGGGATACTCGGTACGCAGTATTTT.

The chain uses TRBV29-1 and TRBJ2-7; D might be TRBD2 (5 bases). V gave up 5 bases and J gave up 2 bases, with 13 bases separating them. Germline V gives CDR1 SQVTM, CDR2 ANQGSEA. The CDR3 is 13 residues long. The CDR3 here is CSVSGSEAYEQYF. Here the CDR3 DNA reads TGCAGCGTTTCTGGGTCGGAGGCCTACGAGCAGTACTTC.

V gene TRBV19 combines with J gene TRBJ1-2, with D unclear. Trimming pared 3 bases from V and 5 bases from J, leaving 10 bases between. The CDR3 totals 13 residues. Germline V gene data show CDR1 as LNHDA and CDR2 as SQIVND (reference sequence). The CDR3 sequence: CASSIATEYGYTF. Written as DNA, the CDR3 is TGTGCCAGTAGTATCGCCACAGAATATGGCTACACCTTC.

The chain combines TRBV25-1 with TRBJ2-1, with 8 bases identical to TRBD2. Germline CDR1 is MGHDK and CDR2 is SYGVNS. V was pared by 5 bases and J by 5 bases, with 11 bases of the junction left unmatched. The CDR3 spans 16 residues. This CDR3 is CASSFPDSGIDNEQFF. CDR3 nucleotides: TGTGCCAGCAGTTTTCCAGATAGCGGGATAGACAATGAGCAGTTCTTC.

V usage is TRBV2 and J usage is TRBJ1-5, with TRBD1 matching 10 bases. In germline, CDR1 is SNHLY, CDR2 FYNNEI. CDR3 size: 14 residues. After removal of 8 bases from V and 6 bases from J, the junction contained 7 bases not matched to a gene. The CDR3 reads CASHAGTGAQPQHF. CDR3 DNA: TGTGCCAGCCACGCCGGGACAGGGGCTCAGCCCCAGCATTTT.

This chain joins TRBV21-1 and TRBJ1-5; the table's D call of TRBD1 was not tested on the DNA. TRBV21-1 is labeled a pseudogene. CDR3 length equals 13 residues. The CDR3 loop reads CASKRGHIQPQHF. The CDR3 coding sequence is TGTGCCAGCAAAAGGGGCCACATTCAGCCCCAGCATTTT.

V usage is TRBV7-6 and J usage is TRBJ2-2; weak D call: TRBD2 (6 bases). Germline V gene lookup returns CDR1 SGHVS and CDR2 FNYEAQ. V dropped 5 bases and J dropped 4 bases, with 8 bases sitting between them. The CDR3 totals 13 residues. The CDR3 nucleotides read TGTGCCAGCAGCCCGGGGGTCACCGGGGAGCTGTTTTTT. It encodes CASSPGVTGELFF.

This clone has a handful of counts. The chain combines TRBV4-2 with TRBJ1-5; the match to TRBD1 covers 7 bases. The CDR3 is 15 amino acids. From germline, CDR1 is LGHNA and CDR2 YNFKEQ. With 2 bases clipped from V and 5 bases from J, the junction kept 6 bases outside the gene matches. The CDR3 nucleotides are TGTGCCAGCAGCCAAACAGGGGAAAGTTATCAGCCCCAGCATTTT. It is translated as CASSQTGESYQPQHF.

The chain joins TRBV5-6 to TRBJ1-2, with D unresolved. CDR3 size: 14 residues. V lost 0 bases, J lost 4 bases, and 10 bases lay in between. The V gene's germline CDR1 is SGHDT and CDR2 YYEEEE. The DNA of the CDR3 is TGTGCCAGCAGCTTGGGAGATATATCCTATGGCTACACCTTC. It codes for CASSLGDISYGYTF. The whole variable domain, remainder taken from reference TRBV5-6 and TRBJ1-2, is DAGVTQSPTHLIKTRGQQVTLRCSPKSGHDTVSWYQQALGQGPQFIFQYYEEEERQRGNFPDRFSGHQFPNYSSELNVNALLLGDSALYLCASSLGDISYGYTFGSGTRLTVV.

The DNA of the CDR3 is TGTGCCAGCAGTTGGGACAGGGAGAACCAAGAGACCCAGTACTTC. Residues: CASSWDRENQETQYF. V gene TRBV2 combines with J gene TRBJ2-5; TRBD1 aligns across 9 bases. This CDR3 has 15 amino acids. Germline V gene sequence: CDR1 SNHLY, CDR2 FYNNEI. V was pared by 5 bases and J by 0 bases, with 4 bases of the junction left unmatched.

This sequence joins TRBV4-3 and TRBJ2-3; D gene uncertain. Germline V gene lookup returns CDR1 LGHNA and CDR2 YSLEER. The CDR3 contains 13 residues. V lost 1 base and J 5 bases, leaving 7 bases between the germline ends. CDR3 nucleotide sequence: TGCGCCAGCAGCCAAGGAGTTGGAGATACGCAGTATTTT. Translated, it gives CASSQGVGDTQYF.

This chain links TRBV5-4 with TRBJ2-7; 7 bases map to TRBD2. The germline V gene has CDR1 SGHNT and CDR2 YYREEE (reference sequence). Losses at the gene ends were 1 base for V and 3 bases for J; bases not matched to a gene: 7. The CDR3 is made up of 15 amino acids. The DNA of the CDR3 is TGTGCCAGCAGCTTGACGGCCGGGACTAACTACGAGCAGTACTTC. Its protein is CASSLTAGTNYEQYF.

The V gene is TRBV7-3, the J gene TRBJ2-3; D may be TRBD2 (5 bases). V lost 5 bases and J 2 bases, leaving 14 bases between the germline ends. Germline assignment: CDR1 SGHTA and CDR2 FQGTGA. This CDR3 has 15 amino acids. CDR3 loop: CASSRDGLATDTQYF. The CDR3 region has the DNA TGTGCCAGCAGCCGTGACGGACTCGCCACAGATACGCAGTATTTT.

The V and J genes are TRBV11-2 and TRBJ1-2, with TRBD1 identical over 11 bases. Germline V gene data show CDR1 as SGHAT and CDR2 as FQNNGV. The CDR3 has 19 residues. Trimming at V came to 5 bases and at J to 2 bases, leaving 16 bases not matched to a gene. The CDR3 DNA reads TGTGCCAGCAGCACGGGATTGGGACAGGGGGTATCCCCAAACTATGGCTACACCTTC. This translates into CASSTGLGQGVSPNYGYTF.

V and J are TRBV7-2 and TRBJ2-7; 8 nucleotides agree with TRBD2. J gave up 2 bases and V 2 bases, and 11 bases lay outside the gene matches. The CDR3 has 17 residues. Germline values: CDR1 SGHTA, CDR2 FQGNSA. The DNA for the CDR3 is TGTGCCAGCAGCTTAATCCCTCCTCCGGGAGGGACCTACGAGCAGTACTTC. It encodes CASSLIPPPGGTYEQYF.

V and J are TRBV5-8 and TRBJ1-1; D unclear. This CDR3 spans 15 amino acids. Germline CDR1 reads SGHTS; CDR2 reads YDEGEE. Deletions cut 4 bases from V and 4 bases from J, with 17 bases between. The CDR3 sequence: CASSISGRLSTEAFF. CDR3 in DNA: TGTGCCAGCAGCATCAGCGGACGGTTATCCACTGAAGCTTTCTTT.